This paragraph reports one T cell receptor beta chain. Many counts were recorded for this clonotype. Its antigen is currently not known. Base qualities are not recorded, but no much larger clone differs from it by a single base. These data come from a study of T cells in Graves' hyperthyroidism and ophthalmopathy (dated by TCRdb to between 2017 and 2020). Study-level background: Peripheral blood was sampled at the time of initial diagnosis, prior to any treatment. After blood sampling, hyperthyroidism patients were treated with methimazole at a starting dose of 30 mg daily, and ophthalmopathy patients were treated with high-dose intravenous methylprednisolone. Whether ophthalmopathy could be predicted prospectively was tested in an independent validation cohort made up of roughly 20 hyperthyroidism patients plus 17 patients who later progressed to ophthalmopathy. For training and testing, the roughly 97 patients in the discovery cohort were randomly divided in a 7:3 ratio. The paper reports TCR Vbeta CDR3 sequencing of approximately 130 peripheral blood samples: around 45 ophthalmopathy, under 80 hyperthyroidism and some 17 progressor patients. To identify TCR V-J signatures that set the groups apart, the researchers used a discovery cohort of 95 to 100 patients, made up of around 40 with Graves' ophthalmopathy and 57 with stable Graves' hyperthyroidism. Thyroid tissue and blood T-cell repertoires from six Graves' hyperthyroidism patients were also compared in the study.

The TCR beta CDR3 regions were amplified from RNA transcripts. For the first round of RT-PCR on the TCR CDR3, the HTBI primer set was used together with the Qiagen OneStep RT-PCR kit. Libraries were constructed in a second round of multiplex PCR, after which size selection and purification were performed. Sequencing of the libraries was done on an Illumina HiSeq2000 using paired-end 100 bp reads. Turning to the authors' computational methods: SOAPnuke was used to process the raw data, with reads discarded if the reads contained adapters or uncalled bases, had a mean Phred below 15, or lacked an exact constant-primer or identifier match. COPE v1.2.5 was used to merge the high-quality paired reads, and each unique nucleotide sequence was defined as a clonotype. MiTCR v1.1 was used to align clonotypes to the IMGT TRBV, TRBD and TRBJ reference segments. Analysis was restricted to V-J combinations with a frequency above 0.0001, which covered about 99% of repertoires. A TCS score was defined as the ratio of F50 (clonal expansion) to E x V (chaos), with BLOSUM62-based TCRdist applied between CDR3 peptides within each V-J. Welch's t-statistics and random forest reduced around 510 V-J features to some 14, which were used in a naive Bayes classifier (R e1071). Through fastp at Q25 and MiXCR, TCRdb rebuilt clones from the public reads, retaining in-frame beta chains. Each entry is one CDR3 protein sequence, shown with its most common DNA and genes. For this entry, the V and J calls and clone size follow TCRdb and not the study's own pipeline. The sample table holds about 690,000 distinct CDR3 sequences, of which 17% were seen once. The ten largest account for roughly 15% of the sample.

Stable Graves' hyperthyroidism was defined as the absence of progression to ophthalmopathy over 18 months of follow-up. The hyperthyroidism patients were between 18 and 65 years old and newly diagnosed, with a disease duration of less than 2 months. Patients with uncontrolled infections, other autoimmune diseases, pregnancy or lactation were excluded. Clinical symptoms, serum thyroxine and TRAb, thyroid ultrasound, and orbital computed tomography formed the basis for the diagnoses. PBMCs were isolated from about 9 ml of fresh peripheral blood by Ficoll-Paque density gradient centrifugation. Trizol reagent was used to extract total RNA, and RNA quality was then checked on an Agilent 2100 Bioanalyzer. CDR1 and CDR2, per the germline V gene (reference sequence), are MNHEY and SMNVEV. V loses 0 bases, J loses 7 bases, and the germline ends lie 9 bases apart. Its CDR3 holds 14 amino acids, cysteine through phenylalanine. Left in the record is the CDR3 DNA by itself, 42 bases read in frame from the first base.

The paper as a whole reports these results and caveats: No statistical method was used to fix the sample size in advance, and group allocation was not hidden from the investigators. During validation, the model predicted progression to ophthalmopathy a median of approximately 7 months ahead of onset, with around 65% sensitivity and about 75% specificity. In cross-validation, a model built on a 13 V-J signature told ophthalmopathy apart from stable hyperthyroidism with 85% to 90% sensitivity and 81% to 82% specificity, and in testing the same model reached 80%/75%. Most expanded thyroid clonotypes (frequency above 0.001) were also detected in blood, suggesting blood repertoires may reflect thyroid immune responses.

Here the chain combines TRBV27 and TRBJ2-2; no D gene call is confident. This TCR derives from a man in his fifties with Graves' hyperthyroidism. The sample comprised blood. DNA sequence: TGTGCCAGCAGTTTATCCCCTTTGGACGGGGAGCTGTTTTTT. Translated, it gives CASSLSPLDGELFF.